The 5 T cell receptor beta chains given below trace back to one sample, sequenced in a study of blood T cell repertoires in COVID-19. Sequencing used immunoSEQ multiplex PCR; TCRdb keeps in-frame clones, though not all of them. The sample lists about 140,000 clones; 77% were seen once. Source material: peripheral blood. The receptors come from a woman in her fifties or sixties with active or convalescent COVID-19.

The chain links TRBV7-2 to TRBJ2-5, with 8 bases that match TRBD2. The CDR3 runs 14 residues. After removal of 4 bases from V and 1 base from J, the junction contained 2 bases not matched to a gene. CDR1 is SGHTA and CDR2 is FQGNSA in the germline V gene. The CDR3 DNA reads as TGTGCCAGCAGCTATACTAGCGGCCAAGAGACCCAGTACTTC. Translating gives CASSYTSGQETQYF. Combining the CDR3 with reference TRBV7-2 and TRBJ2-5 gives the whole variable domain GAGVSQSPSNKVTEKGKDVELRCDPISGHTALYWYRQSLGQGLEFLIYFQGNSAPDKSGLPSDRFSAERTGGSVSTLTIQRTQQEDSAVYLCASSYTSGQETQYFGPGTRLLVL.

This sequence joins TRBV6-5 and TRBJ1-1; D might be TRBD1 (6 bases). The V end lost 5 bases, the J end lost 0 bases, and 7 bases lay between the germline ends. The CDR3 spans 13 residues. Per the germline V gene, CDR1 is MNHEY and CDR2 is SVGAGI. The CDR3 DNA reads TGTGCCAGCAGTACAGGGTTGAACACTGAAGCTTTCTTT. The encoded protein is CASSTGLNTEAFF.

The V gene is TRBV5-1, the J gene TRBJ2-5, with 10 bases aligning to TRBD2. Trimming removed 5 bases from V and 4 bases from J; junction bases left unmatched: 8. The length of the CDR3 is 15 residues. Germline loops: CDR1 SGHRS, CDR2 YFSETQ. The CDR3 protein is CASRSGLAAGETQYF. The CDR3, as DNA: TGCGCCAGCAGGTCCGGACTAGCGGCCGGAGAGACCCAGTACTTC.

This sequence joins TRBV4-2 and TRBJ2-5, with a possible D match to TRBD1 (7 bases). CDR3 size: 15 residues. Germline V gene lookup returns CDR1 LGHNA and CDR2 YNFKEQ. Trimming removed 1 base from V and 5 bases from J, with 14 bases in between. The CDR3 loop reads CASSQVGGGPETQYF. CDR3 nucleotide sequence: TGTGCCAGCAGCCAAGTAGGAGGGGGCCCGGAGACCCAGTACTTC.

This chain connects TRBV19 to TRBJ2-7, with no clear D. This CDR3 spans 16 amino acids. Germline CDR1 and CDR2: LNHDA and SQIVND (reference sequence). Deletions cut 4 bases from V and 0 bases from J, with 16 bases between. CDR3 residues: CASSSIRQAISYEQYF. In DNA form, the CDR3 reads TGTGCCAGTAGTAGTATCCGGCAGGCGATCTCCTACGAGCAGTACTTC.